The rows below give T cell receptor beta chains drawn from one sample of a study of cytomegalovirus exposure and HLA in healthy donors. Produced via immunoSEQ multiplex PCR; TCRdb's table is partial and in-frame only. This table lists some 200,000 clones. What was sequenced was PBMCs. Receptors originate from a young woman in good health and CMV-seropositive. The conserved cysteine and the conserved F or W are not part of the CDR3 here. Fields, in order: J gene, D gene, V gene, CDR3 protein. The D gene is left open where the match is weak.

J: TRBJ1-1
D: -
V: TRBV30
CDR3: AWSVSRGTEAF

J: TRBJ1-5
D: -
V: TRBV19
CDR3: ASSIGLPDQPQH

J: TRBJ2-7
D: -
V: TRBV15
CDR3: ATSSYDEQY

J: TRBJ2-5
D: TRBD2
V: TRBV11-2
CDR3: ASSSTSGRPKETQY

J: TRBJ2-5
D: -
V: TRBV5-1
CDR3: ASSLGAQETQY

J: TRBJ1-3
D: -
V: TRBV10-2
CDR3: ASTPGQNSGNTIY

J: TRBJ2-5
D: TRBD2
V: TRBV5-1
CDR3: ASSLQYRTSYDETQY

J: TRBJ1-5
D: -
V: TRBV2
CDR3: ASSAWEGNQPQH

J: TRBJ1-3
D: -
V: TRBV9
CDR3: ASSVGGAIYSGNTIY

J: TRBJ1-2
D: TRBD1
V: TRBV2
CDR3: ASTDRGRVHGYT

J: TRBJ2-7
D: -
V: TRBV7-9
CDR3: ASSRDTSYEQY

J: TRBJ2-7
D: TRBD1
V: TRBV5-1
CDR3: ASSPGQGAYEQY

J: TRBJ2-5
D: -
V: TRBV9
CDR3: ASSLPFRQGGNQETQY

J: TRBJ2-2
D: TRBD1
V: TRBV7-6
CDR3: ASSFRPGTGGEGTGELF

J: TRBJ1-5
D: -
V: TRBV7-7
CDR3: ASSYTAGLSQPQH

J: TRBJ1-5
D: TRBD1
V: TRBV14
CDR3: ASSLHDGTGGFPHQPQH

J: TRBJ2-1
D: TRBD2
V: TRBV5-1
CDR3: ASSRESGRQSYNEQF

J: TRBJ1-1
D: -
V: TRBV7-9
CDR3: ASSLEAGGDSEAF

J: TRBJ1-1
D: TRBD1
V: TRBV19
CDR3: ASSIGPTGANTEAF

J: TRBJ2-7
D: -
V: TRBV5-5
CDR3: ASSLASVDPYEQY

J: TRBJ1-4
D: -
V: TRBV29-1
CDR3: SVRGKGTNEKLF

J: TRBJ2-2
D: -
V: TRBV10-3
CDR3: AISAGKTNTGELF